This passage covers 27 T cell receptor beta chains from one sample sequenced in a study of cytomegalovirus exposure and HLA in healthy donors. It was with 60 Vbeta and 13 Jbeta primers that the PCR ran. Assay: immunoSEQ multiplex PCR; the TCRdb copy retains only in-frame clones and omits some. The sample has 150,000 to 200,000 clones; around 82% are singletons. The sequenced sample consisted of PBMCs. All receptors derive from a man aged 60 to 69 in good health and CMV-seronegative.

This clone was picked up a small number of times. The same CDR3 also results from other DNA sequences found in this sample. The chain links TRBV4-3 to TRBJ2-1; D call uncertain. V was clipped by 0 bases and J by 3 bases, with 9 bases between them. The germline gives CDR1 LGHNA, CDR2 YSLEER. This CDR3 comprises 15 residues. The CDR3 DNA reads TGCGCCAGCAGCCAAGATCGTGGCAGCTACAATGAGCAGTTCTTC. This translates into CASSQDRGSYNEQFF.

The chain combines TRBV7-9 with TRBJ1-2, with 9 bases that match TRBD1. Germline loops: CDR1 SEHNR, CDR2 FQNEAQ (reference sequence). The CDR3 loop spans 14 amino acids. J was trimmed by 8 bases and V by 3 bases; bases with no gene match: 7. The CDR3 region has the DNA TGTGCCAGCAGCTTTTCTGGACAGGGGCTGGGCTACACCTTC. It specifies CASSFSGQGLGYTF. Full variable domain (outside the CDR3, taken from reference TRBV7-9 and TRBJ1-2): DTGVSQNPRHKITKRGQNVTFRCDPISEHNRLYWYRQTLGQGPEFLTYFQNEAQLEKSRLLSDRFSAERPKGSFSTLEIQRTEQGDSAMYLCASSFSGQGLGYTFGSGTRLTVV.

The chain employs TRBV5-4 and TRBJ2-7; 8 bases agree with TRBD1. J gave up 5 bases and V 0 bases, and 1 base lay outside the gene matches. The CDR3 has 13 amino acids. Germline values: CDR1 SGHNT, CDR2 YYREEE (reference sequence). This CDR3 is CASSLVTGDEQYF. CDR3 coding DNA: TGTGCCAGCAGCTTGGTGACAGGGGACGAGCAGTACTTC.

In this sample, this clone turned up a few times. The rearrangement links TRBV29-1 to TRBJ1-1; D is possibly TRBD1 (6 bases). The CDR3 consists of 13 residues. Germline V gene lookup returns CDR1 SQVTM and CDR2 ANQGSEA. V was clipped by 5 bases and J by 7 bases, with 17 bases between them. CDR3 in DNA: TGCAGCGTTCCATCCGGGACAAACTGTGAAGCTTTCTTT. Translation: CSVPSGTNCEAFF.

The CDR3 DNA sequence: TGTGCCAGCAGCGTCCTAGCGGGAGGGTCAGAGACCCAGTACTTC. Translating gives CASSVLAGGSETQYF. This chain links TRBV9 with TRBJ2-5; 12 bases line up with TRBD2. This CDR3 is 15 amino acids long. The ends lost 2 bases at V and 4 bases at J; junction bases unmatched: 3. CDR1 SGDLS and CDR2 YYNGEE come from the germline V gene.

V gene TRBV9 combines with J gene TRBJ1-1; a possible D gene is TRBD1 (6 bases). V shed 4 bases and J shed 2 bases, with 12 bases lying between them. The CDR3 runs 14 residues. Germline values: CDR1 SGDLS, CDR2 YYNGEE. The CDR3 DNA reads TGTGCCAGCAGCCCACAGGGCCTTAACACTGAAGCTTTCTTT. Translating it yields CASSPQGLNTEAFF.

This rearrangement joins TRBV28 to TRBJ1-1; D gene ambiguous. The CDR3 spans 15 residues. Deletions cut 6 bases from V and 3 bases from J, with 17 bases between. Germline CDR1 MDHEN, CDR2 SYDVKM. CDR3 amino acids: CASRGGLFQDTEAFF. As DNA, the CDR3 is TGTGCCAGCAGGGGAGGACTGTTCCAGGACACTGAAGCTTTCTTT.

The genes are TRBV11-2 and TRBJ2-1, with D perhaps matching TRBD1 (5 bases). The V end lost 3 bases, the J end lost 7 bases, and 13 bases lay between the germline ends. Germline lookup yields CDR1 SGHAT and CDR2 FQNNGV. This CDR3 contains 14 residues. The CDR3 DNA is TGTGCCAGCAGCTTCGAGGCAGGGTTGAATGAGCAGTTCTTC. Translated, it gives CASSFEAGLNEQFF.

The J gene is TRBJ2-3, the V gene TRBV2; perhaps TRBD1 as D (6 bases). V lost 6 bases to trimming and J lost 1 base, with 20 bases between them. The CDR3 is 17 amino acids. Germline V gene data show CDR1 as SNHLY and CDR2 as FYNNEI. The CDR3 sequence is CASRETGFGGRTDTQYF. CDR3 DNA: TGTGCCAGCAGGGAAACGGGGTTTGGGGGCCGCACAGATACGCAGTATTTT.

The genes are TRBV30 and TRBJ2-7; 8 nucleotides line up with TRBD1. The CDR3 contains 14 residues. The germline CDR1 and CDR2 sequences are GTSNPN and SVGIG (reference sequence). The junction had 9 bases not matched to a gene; V was cut back by 5 bases and J by 3 bases. This CDR3 reads CAWDADRGDYEQYF. Written as DNA, the CDR3 is TGTGCCTGGGACGCTGACAGGGGCGACTACGAGCAGTACTTC.

This clone was counted once. The V gene is TRBV19, the J gene TRBJ2-3; 9 nucleotides match TRBD2. Losses at the gene ends were 3 bases for V and 6 bases for J; bases not matched to a gene: 13. Germline loops: CDR1 LNHDA, CDR2 SQIVND (reference sequence). This CDR3 spans 17 amino acids. The CDR3 nucleotides read TGTGCCAGTAGTATTGGGGGGGGCGGGAGGGCTTCGGATACGCAGTATTTT. Protein product: CASSIGGGGRASDTQYF.

The rearrangement uses TRBV19 and TRBJ2-7, with 9 bases lining up with TRBD2. This CDR3 contains 14 residues. After removal of 7 bases from V and 5 bases from J, the junction contained 9 bases not matched to a gene. CDR1 is LNHDA and CDR2 is SQIVND in the germline V gene (reference sequence). The CDR3 region is CASKPGLASDEQYF. CDR3 in DNA: TGTGCCAGTAAGCCGGGACTAGCAAGCGACGAGCAGTACTTC. Combining the CDR3 with reference TRBV19 and TRBJ2-7 gives the whole variable domain DGGITQSPKYLFRKEGQNVTLSCEQNLNHDAMYWYRQDPGQGLRLIYYSQIVNDFQKGDIAEGYSVSREKKESFPLTVTSAQKNPTAFYLCASKPGLASDEQYFGPGTRLTVT.

This chain joins TRBV6-5 and TRBJ2-5; possible D gene TRBD1, 6 bases. The CDR3 has 15 amino acids. The V end lost 2 bases, the J end lost 7 bases, and 17 bases lay between the germline ends. Germline V gene data show CDR1 as MNHEY and CDR2 as SVGAGI. CDR3 coding DNA: TGTGCCAGCAGTTACGATAACAGGGATGGGGGGACCCAGTACTTC. This translates into CASSYDNRDGGTQYF.

The CDR3 protein is CASSSYPRGLRNQPQHF. Written as DNA, the CDR3 is TGTGCCAGCAGCTCTTATCCAAGGGGGCTTCGCAATCAGCCCCAGCATTTT. The J gene is TRBJ1-5, the V gene TRBV7-6; 7 nucleotides line up with TRBD1. The CDR3 covers 17 residues. Germline V gene sequence: CDR1 SGHVS, CDR2 FNYEAQ. The trim removed 4 bases at V and 2 bases at J, leaving 11 bases unmatched.

The chain recombines TRBV10-1 with TRBJ2-2; 8 positions match TRBD1. Germline V CDR1 and CDR2: WNHNN, SYGVQD (reference sequence). V was clipped by 3 bases and J by 2 bases; unmatched bases: 5. CDR3 length: 16 residues. The CDR3 coding sequence is TGCGCCAGCAGTGACGGGCAGGGGGCCAACACCGGGGAGCTGTTTTTT. This sequence encodes CASSDGQGANTGELFF.

The chain joins TRBV12-5 to TRBJ2-2; TRBD1 matches at 11 bases. The germline gives CDR1 LGHNT, CDR2 FRNRAP. The J segment lost 5 bases and the V segment lost 5 bases, leaving 10 bases of the junction unmatched. The CDR3 is 17 residues long. The CDR3 loop reads CASGRTPGTGGTGELFF. CDR3 coding DNA: TGTGCTAGTGGTCGGACGCCCGGGACAGGGGGTACCGGGGAGCTGTTTTTT.

The chain has TRBV5-1 and TRBJ2-2; 7 bases fit TRBD2. With 2 bases clipped from V and 1 base from J, the junction kept 5 bases outside the gene matches. This CDR3 region has 16 residues. From germline, CDR1 is SGHRS and CDR2 YFSETQ. In DNA, the CDR3 is TGCGCCAGCAGCTTCCTAGAGCGGGGGAACACCGGGGAGCTGTTTTTT. It encodes CASSFLERGNTGELFF.

The rearrangement joins TRBV19 to TRBJ1-1; no definite D call. The germline V gene has CDR1 LNHDA and CDR2 SQIVND (reference sequence). Trimming pared 2 bases from V and 3 bases from J, leaving 10 bases between. The CDR3 runs 14 residues. The CDR3 DNA reads as TGTGCCAGTAGTATAATAACGGGAGACACTGAAGCTTTCTTT. It translates to CASSIITGDTEAFF.

V and J are TRBV4-1 and TRBJ2-7; perhaps TRBD1 as D (5 bases). Germline CDR1 reads MGHRA; CDR2 reads YSYEKL. The CDR3 spans 15 residues. Trimming removed 4 bases at V and 0 bases at J, with 13 bases between. CDR3 residues: CASSPTTGVSYEQYF. The CDR3 DNA sequence: TGCGCCAGCAGCCCGACCACAGGCGTCTCCTACGAGCAGTACTTC.

The gene calls are TRBV30 and TRBJ2-7; TRBD2 aligns across 9 bases. J was trimmed by 2 bases and V by 2 bases; bases with no gene match: 7. Germline V CDR1 and CDR2: GTSNPN, SVGIG (reference sequence). The CDR3 extends over 15 amino acids. The CDR3 loop is CAWSLLAGRTYEQYF. CDR3 in DNA: TGTGCCTGGAGTCTGCTAGCGGGGCGTACCTACGAGCAGTACTTC.

This clone was counted a few times. The chain carries TRBV4-3 and TRBJ1-3; D remains unclear. Germline V gene sequence: CDR1 LGHNA, CDR2 YSLEER. CDR3 length equals 13 residues. V lost 1 base to trimming and J lost 9 bases, with 10 bases between them. Written as DNA, the CDR3 is TGCGCCAGCAGCCAAGTAGGTTCGGGCACCATATATTTT. Its protein is CASSQVGSGTIYF.

J is TRBJ2-3 and V is TRBV7-9; D unclear. Germline-derived CDR1 and CDR2 are SEHNR and FQNEAQ (reference sequence). The ends were cut back, 5 bases at V and 14 bases at J, with 20 bases in the middle. The CDR3 loop spans 13 amino acids. The CDR3 sequence is CASSPTRVYNPYF. In DNA form, the CDR3 reads TGTGCCAGCAGCCCTACTCGGGTTTATAATCCGTATTTT.

This clone was detected once. V gene TRBV10-1 combines with J gene TRBJ2-7, with 9 bases matching TRBD1. The length of the CDR3 is 15 residues. Germline CDR1 and CDR2: WNHNN and SYGVQD (reference sequence). The trim removed 0 bases at V and 2 bases at J, leaving 2 bases unmatched. CDR3 sequence reads: CASSESTGGPYEQYF. The CDR3 DNA is TGCGCCAGCAGTGAGTCGACAGGGGGGCCCTACGAGCAGTACTTC.

This chain uses TRBV7-2 with TRBJ2-3; D remains ambiguous. Deletions cut 5 bases from V and 0 bases from J, with 18 bases between. Germline-derived CDR1 and CDR2 are SGHTA and FQGNSA. The CDR3 sequence is 17 residues long. In DNA, the CDR3 is TGTGCCAGCAGCCCCCAGGCCAGGCCTCTTAGCACAGATACGCAGTATTTT. It codes for CASSPQARPLSTDTQYF.

This chain joins TRBV27 and TRBJ2-3; D unresolved. This CDR3 is built from 13 residues. Between the trimmed V and J ends, which lost 2 bases and 10 bases, there was a span of 13 bases. CDR1 MNHEY and CDR2 SMNVEV come from the germline V gene (reference sequence). Here the CDR3 DNA reads TGTGCCAGCAGTTTAAATGGTCTGAGAGCGCAGTATTTT. Its protein is CASSLNGLRAQYF.

The rearrangement joins TRBV6-6 to TRBJ1-3, with TRBD1 matching over 8 bases. CDR3 length equals 16 residues. CDR1 and CDR2 (germline): MNHNY, SVGAGI (reference sequence). V trimming: 5 bases; J trimming: 0 bases; junction bases outside the gene matches: 6. The CDR3 nucleotides are TGTGCCAGCAGTCAGGGGGCGGGGGCCTCTGGAAACACCATATATTTT. This encodes CASSQGAGASGNTIYF.

The gene calls are TRBV2 and TRBJ2-1, with 7 bases matching TRBD1. Germline V gene sequence: CDR1 SNHLY, CDR2 FYNNEI. This CDR3 is built from 14 residues. The trim removed 6 bases at V and 2 bases at J, leaving 4 bases unmatched. The CDR3 here is CASRATGTYNEQFF. In nucleotides, the CDR3 is TGTGCCAGCAGGGCGACAGGGACCTACAATGAGCAGTTCTTC.